A selection of T cell receptor beta chains follows, all from one sample in a study of T cell changes during pregnancy in multiple sclerosis. Profiled with immunoSEQ multiplex PCR; TCRdb holds only in-frame clones, not every one. The table has approximately 42,000 clones, 84% seen once; the top ten hold around 0.58%. The sample consisted of CD4+ T cells from peripheral blood mononuclear cells, taken before pregnancy. These receptors were taken from a female donor with multiple sclerosis, enrolled in a pregnancy study. Each CDR3 is given with its conserved first and last residue. Each record gives: D gene, clone size, J gene, V gene, CDR3 DNA, CDR3 protein. The D gene is left open where the match is weak. Clone size, where shown, is once, few, many, or a class for clones that have expanded.

d_call: TRBD1; clone_size: .; j_call: TRBJ1-1; v_call: TRBV5-1; cdr3_nt: TGCGCCAGCAGCTTGGGGAACAGGGGGATGGACACTGAAGCTTTCTTT; cdr3_aa: CASSLGNRGMDTEAFF
d_call: .; clone_size: .; j_call: TRBJ2-3; v_call: TRBV19; cdr3_nt: TGTGCCAGTAGTTCGCAGGGACTGTTAGATACGCAGTATTTT; cdr3_aa: CASSSQGLLDTQYF
d_call: .; clone_size: .; j_call: TRBJ1-3; v_call: TRBV6-5; cdr3_nt: TGTGCCAGCAGAGGGACAACTGGAAACACCATATATTTT; cdr3_aa: CASRGTTGNTIYF
d_call: .; clone_size: once; j_call: TRBJ2-7; v_call: TRBV7-6; cdr3_nt: TGTGCCAGCAGCCCGCAGGGTGGCCACGAGCAGTACTTC; cdr3_aa: CASSPQGGHEQYF
d_call: TRBD1; clone_size: .; j_call: TRBJ1-2; v_call: TRBV11-2; cdr3_nt: TGTGCCAGCAGCTTAGTTAAGGGGGCCAAAGCTAACTATGGCTACACCTTC; cdr3_aa: CASSLVKGAKANYGYTF
d_call: TRBD2; clone_size: .; j_call: TRBJ2-1; v_call: TRBV6-1; cdr3_nt: TGTGCCCTCGCTGGGCGGGGGAGCGTCAATGAGCAGTTCTTC; cdr3_aa: CALAGRGSVNEQFF
d_call: TRBD2; clone_size: .; j_call: TRBJ2-4; v_call: TRBV18; cdr3_nt: TGTGCCAGCTCACGAGGTCCAGCGGGGATAACGAACATTCAGTACTTC; cdr3_aa: CASSRGPAGITNIQYF
d_call: .; clone_size: .; j_call: TRBJ1-2; v_call: TRBV19; cdr3_nt: TGTGCCAGTAGCCCTCAAGGGGGTCCCCCTAACTATGGCTACACCTTC; cdr3_aa: CASSPQGGPPNYGYTF
d_call: .; clone_size: .; j_call: TRBJ1-5; v_call: TRBV15; cdr3_nt: TGTGCCACCAGCAAGCGGGAGGGGCATAGCAATCAGCCCCAGCATTTT; cdr3_aa: CATSKREGHSNQPQHF
d_call: TRBD1; clone_size: .; j_call: TRBJ1-2; v_call: TRBV7-9; cdr3_nt: TGTGCCAGCAGCTTACGTGGGCAGGGGGATGGCTACACCTTC; cdr3_aa: CASSLRGQGDGYTF
d_call: TRBD1; clone_size: .; j_call: TRBJ2-2; v_call: TRBV7-7; cdr3_nt: TGTGCCAGCAGCCCTGGGACAGGCGGGACCGGGGAGCTGTTTTTT; cdr3_aa: CASSPGTGGTGELFF
d_call: .; clone_size: .; j_call: TRBJ2-7; v_call: TRBV4-2; cdr3_nt: TGTGCCAGCAGCCAGATCCAGGGGTGGCCCTCCTACGAGCAGTACTTC; cdr3_aa: CASSQIQGWPSYEQYF